This T cell receptor beta chain was sequenced for a study of T cells in Graves' hyperthyroidism and ophthalmopathy. The TCR beta CDR3 regions underwent amplification using RNA transcripts as the source. TCR CDR3 underwent first-round RT-PCR with the HTBI primer set. TCRdb fed the multiplex PCR reads into MiXCR, producing one record per CDR3 protein. The table records around 620,000 distinct CDR3 sequences, roughly 16% of them present only once. Trimming removed 5 bases at V and 4 bases at J, with 14 bases between. This CDR3 contains 14 residues. CDR1 and CDR2 from the germline V gene are LNHDA and SQIVND (reference sequence). Graves' hyperthyroidism without ophthalmopathy progression within 18 months was termed stable.

Sequenced sample: blood. This rearrangement joins TRBV19 to TRBJ1-1; D not certain. This clonotype was sampled from a woman in her thirties with Graves' hyperthyroidism. As DNA, the CDR3 is TGTGCCAGTAGTCGCCTTGATGTAGGCACTGAAGCTTTCTTT. Translated: CASSRLDVGTEAFF.